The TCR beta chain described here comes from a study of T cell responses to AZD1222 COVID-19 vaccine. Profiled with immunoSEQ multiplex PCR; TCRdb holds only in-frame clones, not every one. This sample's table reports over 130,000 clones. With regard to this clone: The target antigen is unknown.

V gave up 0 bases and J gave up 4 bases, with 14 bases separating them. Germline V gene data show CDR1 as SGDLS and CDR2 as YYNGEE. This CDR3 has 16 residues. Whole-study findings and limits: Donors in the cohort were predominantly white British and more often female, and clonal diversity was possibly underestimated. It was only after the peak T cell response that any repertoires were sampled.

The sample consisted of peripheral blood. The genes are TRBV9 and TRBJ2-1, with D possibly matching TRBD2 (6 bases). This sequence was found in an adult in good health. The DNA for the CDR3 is TGTGCCAGCAGCGTAGGTAGGCGGGGAAGTTACAATGAGCAGTTCTTC. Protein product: CASSVGRRGSYNEQFF.